These 2 T cell receptor beta chains were all obtained from the same sample, sequenced in a study of cytomegalovirus exposure and HLA in healthy donors (dated by TCRdb to 2016 to 2017). The method behind the library was the immunoSEQ multiplex PCR assay. In its TCRdb copy, this immuneACCESS table keeps in-frame sequences only and misses some clones. Where compared with another copy, unresolved V genes explain less than half of these, and the others have no known cause. The sample contains 100,000 to 150,000 clones, roughly 86% of them found a single time. The ten largest clones capture about 3.7% of the sample. The sequenced sample was PBMCs. Receptors originate from a young man in good health and CMV-seronegative.

CDR3 in amino acids: CASSLARQASRYTF. CDR3 bases: TGTGCCAGCAGCTTGGCCAGGCAGGCCTCCCGCTACACCTTC. The chain employs TRBV5-4 and TRBJ1-2; D ambiguous. Germline V lookup: CDR1 SGHNT, CDR2 YYREEE (reference sequence). The CDR3 is made up of 14 amino acids. Trimming left V 0 bases short and J 9 bases short, with 15 bases between.

This chain joins TRBV7-2 and TRBJ2-2; a weak D match, TRBD1 (6 bases). Germline V CDR1 and CDR2: SGHTA, FQGNSA. There are 13 residues in the CDR3. The V gene lost 8 bases and the J gene lost 7 bases, with 14 bases spanning the gap. The CDR3 region is CASGGRVVGELFF. As DNA, the CDR3 is TGTGCCAGCGGGGGCAGGGTGGTCGGGGAGCTGTTTTTT.